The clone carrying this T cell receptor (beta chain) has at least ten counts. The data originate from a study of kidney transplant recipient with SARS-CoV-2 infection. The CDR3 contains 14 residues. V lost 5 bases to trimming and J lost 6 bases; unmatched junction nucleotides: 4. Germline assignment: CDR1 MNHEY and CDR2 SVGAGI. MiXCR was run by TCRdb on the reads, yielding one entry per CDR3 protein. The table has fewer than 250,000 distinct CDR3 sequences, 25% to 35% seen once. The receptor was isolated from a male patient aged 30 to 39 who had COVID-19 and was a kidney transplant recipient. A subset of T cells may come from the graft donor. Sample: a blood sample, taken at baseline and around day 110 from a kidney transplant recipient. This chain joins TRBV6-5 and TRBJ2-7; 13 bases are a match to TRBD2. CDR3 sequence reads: CASSGTSGMGEQYF. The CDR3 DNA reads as TGTGCCAGCAGTGGGACTAGCGGGATGGGCGAGCAGTACTTC.